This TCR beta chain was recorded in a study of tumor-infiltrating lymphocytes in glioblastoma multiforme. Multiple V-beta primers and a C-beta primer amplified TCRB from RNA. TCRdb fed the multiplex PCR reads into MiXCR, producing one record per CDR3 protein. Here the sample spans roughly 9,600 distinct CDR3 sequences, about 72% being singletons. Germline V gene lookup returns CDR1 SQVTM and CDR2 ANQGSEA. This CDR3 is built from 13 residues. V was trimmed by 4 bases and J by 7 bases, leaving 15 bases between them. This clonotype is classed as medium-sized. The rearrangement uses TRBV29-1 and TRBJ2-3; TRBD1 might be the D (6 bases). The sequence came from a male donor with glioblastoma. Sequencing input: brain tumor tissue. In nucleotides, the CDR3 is TGCAGCGTTGTCCGGGTTGGGACACATACGCAGTATTTT. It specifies CSVVRVGTHTQYF.